This is a list of T cell receptor beta chains from one sample in a study of blood T cell repertoires in COVID-19. TCRdb's table, derived via immunoSEQ multiplex PCR, lists solely in-frame clones and lacks some. The sample lists about 140,000 clones, 75% to 85% occurring once. The sequenced sample consisted of peripheral blood. The receptor source for this set is a man aged 50 to 60 with acute or convalescent COVID-19. CDR3s include the opening cysteine and the closing phenylalanine or tryptophan. A D gene is named only where the DNA matches it firmly. Clone size is not always given. Where it is, it says once, few, many or a class for expanded clones.

clone_size	v_call	d_call	j_call	cdr3_aa	cdr3_nt
-	TRBV4-1	TRBD2	TRBJ2-7	CASSQDPLSGTSGPRRPEQYF	TGCGCCAGCAGCCAGGATCCGCTATCCGGGACTAGCGGCCCAAGGCGCCCGGAGCAGTACTTC
-	TRBV30	TRBD2	TRBJ2-5	CAWNSGGLYQETQYF	TGTGCCTGGAATAGCGGGGGGCTTTACCAAGAGACCCAGTACTTC
-	TRBV2	TRBD2	TRBJ2-3	CASSRGTSGSTDTQYF	TGTGCCAGCAGTAGAGGGACTAGCGGGAGCACAGATACGCAGTATTTT
-	TRBV7-7	-	TRBJ2-1	CASSLAGGGHNEQFF	TGTGCTAGCAGCTTAGCTGGGGGGGGCCATAATGAGCAGTTCTTC
-	TRBV19	-	TRBJ1-4	CASRRSPREEKLFF	TGTGCCAGTAGGAGGTCACCTCGGGAGGAAAAACTGTTTTTT
few	TRBV6-5	-	TRBJ2-7	CASMGGEMGAEQYF	TGTGCCAGCATGGGAGGTGAAATGGGAGCCGAGCAGTACTTC
-	TRBV9	TRBD1	TRBJ1-2	CASSADRDGYTF	TGTGCCAGCAGCGCCGACAGGGATGGCTACACCTTC
-	TRBV6-5	-	TRBJ1-5	CASSYGPLNQPQHF	TGTGCCAGCAGTTACGGGCCCCTAAATCAGCCCCAGCATTTT
-	TRBV4-1	-	TRBJ2-1	CASSQESRLTPGNEQFF	TGCGCCAGCAGCCAAGAGTCAAGACTAACCCCGGGCAATGAGCAGTTCTTC
-	TRBV11-3	-	TRBJ2-5	CASSLDRRRTVPETQYF	TGTGCCAGCAGCTTAGATCGGCGACGGACAGTTCCAGAGACCCAGTACTTC
-	TRBV11-3	-	TRBJ2-4	CASSLGQIAKNIQYF	TGTGCCAGCAGCTTAGGACAGATTGCCAAAAACATTCAGTACTTC
-	TRBV5-6	-	TRBJ2-3	CASSFGTDTQYF	TGTGCCAGCAGCTTCGGCACAGATACGCAGTATTTT
-	TRBV14	TRBD1	TRBJ1-4	CASSSSGGPNEKLFF	TGTGCCAGCAGCTCATCAGGGGGCCCGAATGAAAAACTGTTTTTT
-	TRBV3-1/TRBV3-2	-	TRBJ1-5	CASSSGEGNQPQHF	TGTGCCAGCAGTTCGGGTGAGGGCAATCAGCCCCAGCATTTT
-	TRBV18	TRBD2	TRBJ2-1	CASSPGLAGGPGVNEQFF	TGTGCCAGCTCACCAGGGCTAGCGGGAGGCCCGGGGGTGAATGAGCAGTTCTTC
-	TRBV3-1/TRBV3-2	-	TRBJ1-2	CASSQSGGTYGYTF	TGTGCCAGCAGCCAATCTGGCGGAACCTATGGCTACACCTTC
-	TRBV13	-	TRBJ1-2	CASSLLTGYGYTF	TGTGCCAGCAGCTTATTAACAGGCTATGGCTACACCTTC
-	TRBV5-6	TRBD1	TRBJ1-2	CASSVRDRAPSLYGYTF	TGTGCCAGCAGCGTCCGGGACAGGGCCCCCTCTTTATATGGCTACACCTTC
-	TRBV9	TRBD2	TRBJ2-5	CASSPKGTSGGETQYF	TGTGCCAGCAGCCCAAAGGGGACTAGCGGGGGGGAGACCCAGTACTTC
-	TRBV5-1	-	TRBJ1-2	CASSFRVAGANGDYGYTF	TGCGCCAGCAGCTTTAGGGTGGCAGGGGCGAACGGGGATTATGGCTACACCTTC
-	TRBV6-1	TRBD1	TRBJ2-1	CASSERGQGDEQFF	TGTGCCAGCAGTGAGCGTGGACAGGGGGATGAGCAGTTCTTC
few	TRBV14	-	TRBJ1-1	CASSQDIRRQESWGNTEAFF	TGTGCCAGCAGCCAAGATATCAGACGACAGGAATCATGGGGGAACACTGAAGCTTTCTTT
-	TRBV4-1	TRBD2	TRBJ2-1	CASSQEAGVYNEQFF	TGCGCCAGCAGCCAAGAAGCGGGAGTATACAATGAGCAGTTCTTC
-	TRBV6-5	TRBD1	TRBJ1-4	CASSTGTGREKLFF	TGTGCCAGCAGTACCGGGACAGGGAGGGAAAAACTGTTTTTT
-	TRBV28	-	TRBJ1-5	CASSPPTGYSNQPQHF	TGTGCCAGCAGTCCCCCGACAGGCTATAGCAATCAGCCCCAGCATTTT
-	TRBV2	-	TRBJ1-5	CASRALAGSNQPQHF	TGTGCCAGCAGGGCCCTGGCAGGGAGCAATCAGCCCCAGCATTTT
few	TRBV6-2/TRBV6-3	-	TRBJ2-5	CASSYFTREETQYF	TGTGCCAGCAGTTACTTTACCAGGGAAGAGACCCAGTACTTC
-	TRBV6-5	-	TRBJ2-7	CASSYVAEATDEQYF	TGTGCCAGCAGTTACGTGGCCGAGGCTACCGACGAGCAGTACTTC
-	TRBV6-5	-	TRBJ2-1	CASTLGGLTGNEQFF	TGTGCCAGCACACTCGGCGGTCTTACGGGCAATGAGCAGTTCTTC
-	TRBV19	TRBD1	TRBJ1-5	CASSIGGQGNQPQHF	TGTGCCAGTAGTATAGGGGGACAGGGCAATCAGCCCCAGCATTTT
-	TRBV6-5	TRBD1	TRBJ2-3	CASSYLQGAKDTQYF	TGTGCCAGCAGTTACTTACAGGGGGCGAAAGATACGCAGTATTTT
once	TRBV10-3	-	TRBJ2-7	CAISRQSSYEQYF	TGTGCCATCAGTCGACAGAGCTCCTACGAGCAGTACTTC
-	TRBV19	-	TRBJ1-3	CASSLYSSGNTIYF	TGTGCCAGTAGTTTATACAGCTCTGGAAACACCATATATTTT
-	TRBV6-1	TRBD1	TRBJ2-7	CASSELGTGTVQYF	TGTGCCAGCAGTGAGCTAGGGACAGGGACGGTGCAGTACTTC
-	TRBV9	-	TRBJ2-7	CASSVVQGGEQYF	TGTGCCAGCAGCGTAGTACAGGGTGGCGAGCAGTACTTC
-	TRBV11-2	-	TRBJ1-1	CASSLYSGDTEAFF	TGTGCCAGCAGCTTATACTCGGGGGACACTGAAGCTTTCTTT